This paragraph covers one T cell receptor beta chain sequence. The data were taken from a study of monozygotic twins with inflammatory bowel disease. TCRdb re-called the 5' RACE reads, yielding one record per CDR3 amino acid sequence without DNA. The sample table sets out approximately 140,000 distinct CDR3 sequences. This CDR3 is built from 15 residues. This sequence was found in a human donor with ulcerative colitis or Crohn's disease, or a healthy co-twin of an affected twin (not recorded which). The chain employs TRBV21-1 and TRBJ2-7. TRBV21-1 is a listed pseudogene. The sequencing sample was made of blood. CDR3: CASSKVVGCSYEQYF.